The clone carrying this T cell receptor (beta chain) appeared a single time. Its antigen is as yet unknown. Trimming pared 4 bases from V and 4 bases from J, leaving 17 bases between. CDR3 size: 15 residues. Germline-derived CDR1 and CDR2 are SNHLY and FYNNEI. This entry comes from a study of cytomegalovirus exposure and HLA in healthy donors. PCR used 60 Vbeta primers and 13 Jbeta primers. Method: immunoSEQ multiplex PCR; TCRdb's copy keeps in-frame clones and lacks some. In the table there are about 120,000 clones, roughly 80% of which are singletons. General study results and limits: HLA alleles were associated with roughly 17,000 TCR beta sequences in a later analysis at 0.05 false discovery rate. Reports indicated that the classifier achieved high specificity and sensitivity in diagnosing cytomegalovirus status.

The material sequenced was PBMCs. The chain recombines TRBV2 with TRBJ2-7; D uncertain. This clonotype was sampled from a man aged 25 to 40 in good health and CMV-seropositive. The CDR3 sequence is CASSADSSIYYEQYF. CDR3 sequence (DNA): TGTGCCAGCAGTGCTGACTCGTCAATCTATTACGAGCAGTACTTC.